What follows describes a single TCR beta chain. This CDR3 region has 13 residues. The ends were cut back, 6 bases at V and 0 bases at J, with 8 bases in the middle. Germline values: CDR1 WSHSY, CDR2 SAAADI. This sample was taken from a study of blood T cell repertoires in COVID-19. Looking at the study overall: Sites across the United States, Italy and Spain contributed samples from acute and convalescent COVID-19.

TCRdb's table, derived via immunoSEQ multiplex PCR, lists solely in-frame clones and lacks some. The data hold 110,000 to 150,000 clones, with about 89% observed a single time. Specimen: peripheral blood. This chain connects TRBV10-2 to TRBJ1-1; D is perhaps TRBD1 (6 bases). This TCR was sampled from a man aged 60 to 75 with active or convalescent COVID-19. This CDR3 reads CASRGQLNTEAFF. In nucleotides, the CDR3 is TGCGCCAGCAGAGGACAGCTGAACACTGAAGCTTTCTTT.